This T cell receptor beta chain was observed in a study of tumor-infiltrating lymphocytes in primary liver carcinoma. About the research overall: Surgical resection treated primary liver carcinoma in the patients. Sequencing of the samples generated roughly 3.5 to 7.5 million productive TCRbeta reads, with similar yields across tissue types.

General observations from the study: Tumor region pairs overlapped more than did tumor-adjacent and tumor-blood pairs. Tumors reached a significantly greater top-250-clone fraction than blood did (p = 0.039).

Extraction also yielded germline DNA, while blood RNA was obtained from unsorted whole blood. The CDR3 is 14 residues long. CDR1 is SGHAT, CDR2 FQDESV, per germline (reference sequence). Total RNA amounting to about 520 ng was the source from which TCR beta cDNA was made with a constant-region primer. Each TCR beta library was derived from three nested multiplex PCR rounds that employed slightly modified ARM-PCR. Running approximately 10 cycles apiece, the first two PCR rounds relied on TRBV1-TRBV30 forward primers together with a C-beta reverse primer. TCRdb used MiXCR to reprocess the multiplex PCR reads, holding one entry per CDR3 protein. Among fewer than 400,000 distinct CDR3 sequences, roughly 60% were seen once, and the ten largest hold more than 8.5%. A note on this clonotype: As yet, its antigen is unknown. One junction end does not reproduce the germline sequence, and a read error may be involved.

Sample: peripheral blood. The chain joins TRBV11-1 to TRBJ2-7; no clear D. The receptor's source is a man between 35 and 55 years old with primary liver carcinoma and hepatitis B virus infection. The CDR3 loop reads CASSITDRSYEQYF. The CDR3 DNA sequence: TGTGCCAGCAGCATAACCGACCGGTCCTACGAGCAGTATTTC.